This TCR beta chain originates from a study of somatic mutations in cytotoxic T cells in rheumatoid arthritis (dated by TCRdb to the late 2010s). Study-level background: Patient peripheral blood (about 31 ml EDTA) was drawn right after diagnosis and before any treatment started. Some T-cell populations stained with V beta antibodies were sorted by flow on a FACSAria II or Sony SH800 to nearly 100% purity, with sorted V beta1+ cells additionally subjected to TCRB sequencing. The study asked whether expanded CD8+ T-cell clones in newly diagnosed, untreated rheumatoid arthritis carry somatic mutations, and used TCRB deep sequencing to characterize clonality. For 65 to 70 rheumatoid arthritis patients and 20 healthy controls, TCRB deep sequencing was carried out. The median ages of the patient and control groups were essentially identical.

For CDR1 and CDR2, the germline V gene (reference sequence) lists LNHDA and SQIVND. From cysteine to phenylalanine, the CDR3 is 15 amino acids long. The only DNA kept is the CDR3, 45 bases in frame from the first base. Trimming removed 6 bases from V and 2 bases from J, leaving 14 bases between the germline ends. Sequencing of TCRB CDR3 was done on genomic DNA with the immunoSEQ assay. The paper's data handling went like this. Published virus-specific TCRB sequences were compared with patient CD8+ clones larger than 1%, and only a few matches were found. Analyses were restricted to productive TCRB rearrangements. Clonality was calculated as a Shannon entropy-based productive clonality index, and a clone was defined by a unique TCRB CDR3 sequence. To calculate repertoire overlap between two samples, the template counts of each clone were considered relative to each sample's total templates. A correlation with a Spearman r of roughly 0.66 was found between V-gene usage by flow cytometry and V-gene usage by TCRB sequencing. TCRdb's version of the immuneACCESS table is confined to in-frame rearrangements and falls short of the full clone set. An unresolved V gene accounts for under half of the shortfall where checked; the remainder is of unknown origin. V, J and clone size are those of that table, while D and trimming were read from the DNA. Present in this sample are roughly 9,800 clones, about 84% of which were seen just once. The leading ten clones occupy 9% to 14% of the sample.

On an AutoMACS, CD4+ and CD8+ cells were isolated via positive magnetic bead selection, and their purity was verified by flow cytometry. After a first flow cytometry screen using a TCR V beta antibody panel, clonal expansions were characterized through TCRB deep sequencing of sorted CD8+ fractions. Ficoll-Paque PLUS density gradient separation was used to isolate peripheral blood mononuclear cells. DNA was extracted from CD4-enriched, CD8-enriched or PBMC samples with Nucleospin Tissue or Tissue XS kits and quantified with a Qubit 2.0 fluorometer. Concerning this clone: Its target antigen remains unknown. No base quality information exists; no much larger clone differs at one position.

Overall study results and their limits: The finding that TRBV07 was slightly underrepresented in patients was left unadjusted for multiple comparisons. CD8+ T-cell clonality did not differ significantly between rheumatoid arthritis patients and age-matched healthy controls. The expanded CD8+ clones had unknown antigen targets, and not appearing in virus-specific databases did not rule out that they were virus-specific. An increase of CD8+ clonality with age was seen in patients (Spearman r ~ 0.45) but not in healthy controls. In about an eighth of the roughly 65 patients, more than 20% of CD8+ cells belonged to the largest CD8+ clone, while several identical CD8+ TCRB sequences were shared between blood and synovial fluid.

This clonotype was obtained from an adult with rheumatoid arthritis. The sample comprised CD8+ T cells sorted from blood. The chain was built from TRBV19 and TRBJ2-1, and the D gene may be TRBD1, 6 bases matching. The base sequence is TGTGCCAGTAGAGTCGGGACACGAGCCTACAATGAGCAGTTCTTC. It encodes CASRVGTRAYNEQFF.